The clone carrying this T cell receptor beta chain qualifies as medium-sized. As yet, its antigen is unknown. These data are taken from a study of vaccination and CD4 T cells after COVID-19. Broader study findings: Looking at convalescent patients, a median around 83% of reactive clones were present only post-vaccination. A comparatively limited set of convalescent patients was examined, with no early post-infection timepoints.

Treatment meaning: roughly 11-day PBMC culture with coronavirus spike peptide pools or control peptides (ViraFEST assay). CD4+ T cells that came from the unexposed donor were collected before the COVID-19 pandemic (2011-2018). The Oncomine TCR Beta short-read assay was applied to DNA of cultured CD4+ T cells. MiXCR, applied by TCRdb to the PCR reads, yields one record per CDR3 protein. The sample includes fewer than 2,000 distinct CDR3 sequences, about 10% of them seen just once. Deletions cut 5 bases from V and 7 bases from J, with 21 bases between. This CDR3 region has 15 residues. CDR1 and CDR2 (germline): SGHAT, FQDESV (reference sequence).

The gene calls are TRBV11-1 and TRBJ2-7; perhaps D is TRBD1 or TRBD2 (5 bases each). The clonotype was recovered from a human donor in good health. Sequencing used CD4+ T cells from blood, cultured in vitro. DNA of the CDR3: TGTGCCAGCAGCCTCGGGACCGTTCCAATAATAGAGCAGTACTTC. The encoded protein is CASSLGTVPIIEQYF.